The present entry profiles one T cell receptor (beta chain) with its context. What it binds is not known. The record originates from a study of cytomegalovirus exposure and HLA in healthy donors. Study-wide context: The same platform was used for the 100 to 150 validation repertoires as for the 666 first-cohort repertoires, as reported in a later analysis. Study findings and constraints: Rarity held for most TCR sequences, but there were some public TCRs that occurred in many donors. According to a subsequent analysis, TCR clusters identified in the first cohort showed a tendency to co-occur across the 120 or so validation repertoires.

The donors formed part of the approximately 120-subject validation cohort, distinct from the roughly 700-subject first cohort. This table comes from immunoSEQ multiplex PCR, and its TCRdb copy is limited to in-frame clones, with some not included. The data contain 70,000 or so clones, 94% of them singletons. This CDR3 comprises 14 residues. Germline CDR1 reads SEHNR; CDR2 reads FQNEAQ (reference sequence). V dropped 5 bases and J dropped 4; count of bases not matched to a gene: 5. The sequence came from a woman aged 18-29 years in good health and CMV-seronegative. The genes are TRBV7-9 and TRBJ2-3; 8 positions agree with TRBD2. Input material: PBMCs. The DNA for the CDR3 is TGTGCCAGCAGCCGGGGGGGCAGTTCAGATACGCAGTATTTT. This gives the protein CASSRGGSSDTQYF.